The clone carrying this TCR beta chain was seen once. Its matching antigen is unknown. The protocol was immunoSEQ multiplex PCR, while the TCRdb copy is restricted to in-frame clones and leaves out a portion. Of about 76,000 clones in the sample, roughly 80% are singletons; the top ten hold around 1.7%. This specimen belongs to a study of OX40 agonist ivuxolimab in advanced cancers. Study in general: Patients with hepatocellular carcinoma, melanoma, renal cell or head and neck cancer made up the dose-escalation patients. Points from the study as a whole: Antigen specificity remained undetermined for the expanded peripheral T cells. More expanded clones were seen, on average, in CD8+ T cells than in CD4+.

The receptor was derived from an adult with an advanced solid tumor such as melanoma, head and neck, liver or kidney cancer. The starting material was CD4+ or CD8+ T cells sorted from blood, obtained in a trial of the OX40 agonist ivuxolimab.

In DNA form, the CDR3 reads TGTGCCAGCAGCCCGTGGACAGGCATCGAGCACTATGGCTACACCTTC. The encoded protein is CASSPWTGIEHYGYTF. The chain recombines TRBV9 with TRBJ1-2, with TRBD1 identical over 7 bases. After removal of 4 bases from V and 3 bases from J, the junction contained 12 bases not matched to a gene. The CDR3 totals 16 residues. Germline CDR1 SGDLS, CDR2 YYNGEE.